This T cell receptor beta chain came from a study of vaccination and CD4 T cells after COVID-19. The time point is: late sampling 161 to 241 days after vaccination in a few convalescent patients. This sample's treatment: roughly 11-day PBMC culture with coronavirus spike peptide pools or control peptides (ViraFEST assay). Peptide-pool expansion of antigen-specific T cells preceded TCR sequencing in ViraFEST. Germline assignment: CDR1 MDHEN and CDR2 SYDVKM. This CDR3 comprises 15 residues. V lost 5 bases, J lost 2 bases, and 15 bases lay in between. With respect to this clonotype: What it recognizes is unknown.

The Oncomine TCR Beta short-read assay generated sequence data from the DNA of cultured CD4+ T cells. MiXCR, run by TCRdb on the PCR reads, gives a single entry per CDR3 protein. This sample has 20,000 to 25,000 distinct CDR3 sequences, with 30% to 35% found just once. Sequences were derived from CD4+ T cells from blood, cultured in vitro, sampled about 7 months after SARS-CoV-2 vaccination. V usage is TRBV28 and J usage is TRBJ1-1, with TRBD1 as a possible D gene (6 bases). The receptor was isolated from a human donor who had recovered from COVID-19. Here the CDR3 reads CASSGAGGPNTEAFF. The CDR3 nucleotides are TGTGCCAGCAGTGGGGCGGGGGGGCCCAACACTGAAGCTTTCTTT.